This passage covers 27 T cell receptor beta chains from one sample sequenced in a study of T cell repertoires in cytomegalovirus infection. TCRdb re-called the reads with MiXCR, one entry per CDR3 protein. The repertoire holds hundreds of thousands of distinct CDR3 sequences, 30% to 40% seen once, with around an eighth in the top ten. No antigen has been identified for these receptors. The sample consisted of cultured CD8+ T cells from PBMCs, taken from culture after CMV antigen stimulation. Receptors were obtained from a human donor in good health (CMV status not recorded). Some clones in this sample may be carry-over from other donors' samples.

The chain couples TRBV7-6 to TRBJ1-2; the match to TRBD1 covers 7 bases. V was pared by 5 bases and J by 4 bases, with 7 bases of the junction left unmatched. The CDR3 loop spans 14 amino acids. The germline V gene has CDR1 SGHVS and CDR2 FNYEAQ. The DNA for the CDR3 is TGTGCCAGCAGCCCAGGGGGGCTTAGCTATGGCTACACCTTC. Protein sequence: CASSPGGLSYGYTF.

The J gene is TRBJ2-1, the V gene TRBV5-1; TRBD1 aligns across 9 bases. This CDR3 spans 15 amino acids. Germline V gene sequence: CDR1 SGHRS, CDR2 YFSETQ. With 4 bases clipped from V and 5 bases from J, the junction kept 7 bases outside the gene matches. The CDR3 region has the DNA TGCGCCAGCAGCCCTCTACAGGGGGCGAACAATGAGCAGTTCTTC. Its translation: CASSPLQGANNEQFF.

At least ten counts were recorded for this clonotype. CDR3 DNA sequence: TGTGCCAGCAGCGAGGGGGACAGGCCTGGTCGAGGCTACACCTTC. Encoded protein: CASSEGDRPGRGYTF. The chain uses TRBV9 and TRBJ1-2, with 8 bases lining up with TRBD1. The J segment lost 8 bases and the V segment lost 3 bases, leaving 12 bases of the junction unmatched. CDR3 length: 15 amino acids. Germline V CDR1 and CDR2: SGDLS, YYNGEE.

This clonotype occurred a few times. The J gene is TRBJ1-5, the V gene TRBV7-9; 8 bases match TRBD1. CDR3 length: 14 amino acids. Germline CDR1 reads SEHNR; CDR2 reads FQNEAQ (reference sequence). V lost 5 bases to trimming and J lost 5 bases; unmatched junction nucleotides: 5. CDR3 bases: TGTGCCAGCAGCCCAGCAGGGGGCCATCAGCCCCAGCATTTT. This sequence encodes CASSPAGGHQPQHF.

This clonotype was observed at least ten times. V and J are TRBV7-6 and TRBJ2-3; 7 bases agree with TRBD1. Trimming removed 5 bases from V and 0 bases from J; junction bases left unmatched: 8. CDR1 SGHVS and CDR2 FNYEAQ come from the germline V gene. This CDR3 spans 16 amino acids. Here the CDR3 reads CASSRRTGSSTDTQYF. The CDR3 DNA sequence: TGTGCCAGCAGCCGGAGGACAGGTTCCAGCACAGATACGCAGTATTTT.

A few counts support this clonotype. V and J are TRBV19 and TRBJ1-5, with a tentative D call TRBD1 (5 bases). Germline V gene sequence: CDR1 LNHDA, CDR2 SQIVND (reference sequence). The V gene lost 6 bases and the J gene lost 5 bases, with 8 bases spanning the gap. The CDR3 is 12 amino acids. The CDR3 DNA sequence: TGTGCCAGTAGACGGGGGTATCAGCCCCAGCATTTT. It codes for CASRRGYQPQHF. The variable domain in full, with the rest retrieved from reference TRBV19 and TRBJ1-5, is DGGITQSPKYLFRKEGQNVTLSCEQNLNHDAMYWYRQDPGQGLRLIYYSQIVNDFQKGDIAEGYSVSREKKESFPLTVTSAQKNPTAFYLCASRRGYQPQHFGDGTRLSIL.

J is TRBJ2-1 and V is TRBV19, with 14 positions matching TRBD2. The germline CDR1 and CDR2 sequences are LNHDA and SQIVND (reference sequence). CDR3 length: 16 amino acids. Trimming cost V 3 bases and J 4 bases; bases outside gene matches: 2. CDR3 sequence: CASSMTSGGVYNEQFF. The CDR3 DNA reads TGTGCCAGTAGTATGACTAGCGGGGGGGTTTACAATGAGCAGTTCTTC. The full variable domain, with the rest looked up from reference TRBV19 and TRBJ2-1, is DGGITQSPKYLFRKEGQNVTLSCEQNLNHDAMYWYRQDPGQGLRLIYYSQIVNDFQKGDIAEGYSVSREKKESFPLTVTSAQKNPTAFYLCASSMTSGGVYNEQFFGPGTRLTVL.

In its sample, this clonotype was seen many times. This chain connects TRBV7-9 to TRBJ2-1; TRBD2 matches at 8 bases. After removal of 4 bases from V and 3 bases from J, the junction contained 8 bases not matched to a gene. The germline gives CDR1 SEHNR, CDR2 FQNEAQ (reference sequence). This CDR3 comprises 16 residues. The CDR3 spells CASSSLSGGNYNEQFF. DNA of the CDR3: TGTGCCAGCAGCTCTTTAAGCGGGGGAAACTACAATGAGCAGTTCTTC.

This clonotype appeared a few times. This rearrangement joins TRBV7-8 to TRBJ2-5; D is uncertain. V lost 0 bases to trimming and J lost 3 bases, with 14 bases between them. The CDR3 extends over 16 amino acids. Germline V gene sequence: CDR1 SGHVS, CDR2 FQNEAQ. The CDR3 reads CASSLAPRDPEETQYF. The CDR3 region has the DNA TGTGCCAGCAGCTTAGCCCCCCGAGACCCCGAAGAGACCCAGTACTTC.

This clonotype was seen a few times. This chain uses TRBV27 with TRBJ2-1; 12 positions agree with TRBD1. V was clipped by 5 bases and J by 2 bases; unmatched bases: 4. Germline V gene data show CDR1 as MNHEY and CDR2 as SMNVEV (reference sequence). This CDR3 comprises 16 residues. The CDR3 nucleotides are TGTGCCAGCAGTGGGGGACAGGGGGCACCCTACAATGAGCAGTTCTTC. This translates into CASSGGQGAPYNEQFF.

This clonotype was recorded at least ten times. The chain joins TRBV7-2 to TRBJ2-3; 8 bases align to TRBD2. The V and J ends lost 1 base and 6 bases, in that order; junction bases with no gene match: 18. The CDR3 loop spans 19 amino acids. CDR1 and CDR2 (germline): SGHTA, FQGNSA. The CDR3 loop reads CASSLGPLGSGEESDTQYF. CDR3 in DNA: TGTGCCAGCAGCTTAGGCCCACTGGGTAGCGGGGAGGAATCCGATACGCAGTATTTT.

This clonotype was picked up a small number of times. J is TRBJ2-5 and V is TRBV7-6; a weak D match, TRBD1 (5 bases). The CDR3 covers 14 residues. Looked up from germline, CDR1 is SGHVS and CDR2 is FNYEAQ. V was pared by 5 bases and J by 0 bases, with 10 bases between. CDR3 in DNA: TGTGCCAGCAGCATGACAGAATACCAAGAGACCCAGTACTTC. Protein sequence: CASSMTEYQETQYF.

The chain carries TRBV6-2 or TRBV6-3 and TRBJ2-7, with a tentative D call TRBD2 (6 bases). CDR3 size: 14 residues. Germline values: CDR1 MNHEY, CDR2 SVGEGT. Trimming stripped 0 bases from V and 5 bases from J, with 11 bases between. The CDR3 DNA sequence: TGTGCCAGCAGTTACTCCGCCCGGGGGAACGAGCAGTACGTC. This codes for CASSYSARGNEQYV.

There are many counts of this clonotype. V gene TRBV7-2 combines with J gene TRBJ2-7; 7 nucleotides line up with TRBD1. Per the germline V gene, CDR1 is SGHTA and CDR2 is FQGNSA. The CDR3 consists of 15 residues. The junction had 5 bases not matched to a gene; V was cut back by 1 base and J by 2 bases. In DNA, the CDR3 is TGTGCCAGCAGCTTAGACAGGGGAGTGCCCTACGAGCAGTACGTC. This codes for CASSLDRGVPYEQYV.

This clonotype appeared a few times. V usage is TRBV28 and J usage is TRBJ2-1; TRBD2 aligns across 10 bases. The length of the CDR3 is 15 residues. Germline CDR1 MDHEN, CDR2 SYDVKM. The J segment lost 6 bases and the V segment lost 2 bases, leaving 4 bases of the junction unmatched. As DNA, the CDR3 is TGTGCCAGCAGTTTACTAGCGGGGGCTGGCAATGAGCAGTTCTTC. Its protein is CASSLLAGAGNEQFF.

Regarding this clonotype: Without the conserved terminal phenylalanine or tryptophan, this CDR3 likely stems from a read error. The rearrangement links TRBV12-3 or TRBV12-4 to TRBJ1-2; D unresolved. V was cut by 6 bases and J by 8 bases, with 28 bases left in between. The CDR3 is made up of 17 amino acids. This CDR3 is CASRNWVEGQLSWGYTL. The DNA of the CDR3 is TGTGCCAGCAGGAATTGGGTGGAGGGCCAATTATCGTGGGGCTACACCCTC.

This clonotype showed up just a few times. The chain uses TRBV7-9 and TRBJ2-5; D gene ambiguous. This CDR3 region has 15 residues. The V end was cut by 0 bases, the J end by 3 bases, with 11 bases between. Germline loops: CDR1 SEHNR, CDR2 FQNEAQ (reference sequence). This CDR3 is CASSLAQTDKETQYF. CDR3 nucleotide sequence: TGTGCCAGCAGCTTAGCGCAGACGGATAAAGAGACCCAGTACTTC.

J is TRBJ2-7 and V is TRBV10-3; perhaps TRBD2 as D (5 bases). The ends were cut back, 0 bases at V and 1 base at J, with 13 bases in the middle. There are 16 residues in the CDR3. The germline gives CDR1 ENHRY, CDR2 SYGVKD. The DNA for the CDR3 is TGTGCCATCAGTGAGTCGACGGCTAGCAGATCCTACGAGCAGTACTTC. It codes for CAISESTASRSYEQYF.

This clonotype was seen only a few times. CDR3 in DNA: TGTGCCAGTAGTATCGGTGGCGGGGGGTACTACGAGCAGTACTTC. This sequence encodes CASSIGGGGYYEQYF. The rearrangement uses TRBV19 and TRBJ2-7; the match to TRBD2 covers 8 bases. V was pared by 3 bases and J by 3 bases, with 7 bases of the junction left unmatched. CDR3 size: 15 residues. The germline gives CDR1 LNHDA, CDR2 SQIVND (reference sequence).

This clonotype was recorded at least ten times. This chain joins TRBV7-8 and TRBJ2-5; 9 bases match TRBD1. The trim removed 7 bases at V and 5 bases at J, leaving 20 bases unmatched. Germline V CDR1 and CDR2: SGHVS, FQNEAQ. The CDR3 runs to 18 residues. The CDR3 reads CASTPGRQGEFRRETQYF. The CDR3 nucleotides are TGTGCCAGCACCCCAGGTCGACAGGGGGAGTTTAGGCGGGAGACCCAGTACTTC.

The CDR3 spells CATSDLPGLADQETQYF. In DNA, the CDR3 is TGTGCCACCAGTGATTTGCCCGGACTAGCGGATCAAGAGACCCAGTACTTC. The rearrangement uses TRBV24-1 and TRBJ2-5, with 10 nucleotides matching TRBD2. The CDR3 runs 17 residues. J was trimmed by 2 bases and V by 0 bases; bases with no gene match: 5. Germline-derived CDR1 and CDR2 are KGHDR and SFDVKD.

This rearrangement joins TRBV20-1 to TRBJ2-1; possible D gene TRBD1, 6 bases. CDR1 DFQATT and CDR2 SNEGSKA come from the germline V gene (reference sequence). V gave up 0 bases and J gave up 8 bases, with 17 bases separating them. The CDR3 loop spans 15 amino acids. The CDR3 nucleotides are TGCAGTGCTAGAGATTTTGGGACAATGATTGATGAGCAGTTCTTC. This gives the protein CSARDFGTMIDEQFF.

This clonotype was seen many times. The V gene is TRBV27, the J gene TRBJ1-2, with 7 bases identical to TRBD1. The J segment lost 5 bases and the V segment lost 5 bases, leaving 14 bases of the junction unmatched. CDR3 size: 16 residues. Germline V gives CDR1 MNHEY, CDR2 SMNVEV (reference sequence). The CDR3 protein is CASSLIHTGTAYGYTF. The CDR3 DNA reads TGTGCCAGCAGTCTAATTCATACCGGGACAGCTTATGGCTACACCTTC.

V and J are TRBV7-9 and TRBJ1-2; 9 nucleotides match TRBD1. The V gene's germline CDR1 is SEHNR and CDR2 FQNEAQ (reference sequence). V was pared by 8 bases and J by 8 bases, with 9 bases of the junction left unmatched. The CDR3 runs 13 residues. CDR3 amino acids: CASGRDRVGGYTF. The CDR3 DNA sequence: TGTGCCAGCGGGCGGGACAGGGTAGGCGGCTACACCTTC.

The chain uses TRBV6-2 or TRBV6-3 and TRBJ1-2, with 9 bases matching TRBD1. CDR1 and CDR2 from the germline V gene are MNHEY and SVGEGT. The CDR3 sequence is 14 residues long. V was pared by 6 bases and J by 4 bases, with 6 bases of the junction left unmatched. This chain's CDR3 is CASRLGTGTYGYTF. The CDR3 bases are TGTGCCAGCAGACTCGGGACAGGGACCTATGGCTACACCTTC.

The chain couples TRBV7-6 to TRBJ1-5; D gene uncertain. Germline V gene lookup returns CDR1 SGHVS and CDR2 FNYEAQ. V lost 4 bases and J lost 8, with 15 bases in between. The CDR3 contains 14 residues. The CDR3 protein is CASSSGPGLEPQHF. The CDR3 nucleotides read TGTGCCAGCAGCTCAGGACCCGGATTGGAGCCCCAGCATTTT. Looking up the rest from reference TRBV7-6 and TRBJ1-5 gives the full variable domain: GAGVSQSPRYKVTKRGQDVALRCDPISGHVSLYWYRQALGQGPEFLTYFNYEAQQDKSGLPNDRFSAERPEGSISTLTIQRTEQRDSAMYRCASSSGPGLEPQHFGDGTRLSIL.

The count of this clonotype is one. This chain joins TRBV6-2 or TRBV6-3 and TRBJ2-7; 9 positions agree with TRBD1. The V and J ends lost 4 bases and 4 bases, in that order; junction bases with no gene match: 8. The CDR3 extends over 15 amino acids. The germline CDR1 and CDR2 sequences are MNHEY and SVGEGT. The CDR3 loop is CASSSPDRGVYEQYV. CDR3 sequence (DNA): TGTGCCAGCAGTTCTCCTGACAGGGGGGTTTACGAGCAGTACGTC.